This is a list of T cell receptor beta chains from one sample in a study of molecular identifiers for immune sequencing clone quantification. TCRdb re-called the PCR reads with MiXCR, one entry per CDR3 protein. The sample includes around 40,000 distinct CDR3 sequences, 19% seen only once; the top ten take roughly 1%. Sequencing used naive CD8+ T cells from blood, with Jurkat cell RNA spiked in. All receptors derive from a human donor in good health. Some libraries in this study had Jurkat cell RNA spiked in. Each CDR3 is given with its conserved first and last residue.

V,J,CDR3
TRBV12-3/TRBV12-4,TRBJ2-3,CASSQRERGTDTQYF
TRBV6-5,TRBJ2-4,CASSYWGTPIPGAKNIQYF
TRBV9,TRBJ1-1,CASSVGTGEAFF
TRBV6-5,TRBJ1-4,CASSYQGQTNEKLFF
TRBV7-9,TRBJ1-2,CASSLVYTDYGYTF
TRBV6-5,TRBJ2-4,CASSYAGQKNIQYF
TRBV25-1,TRBJ2-2,CASSEDSFPGELFF
TRBV29-1,TRBJ2-5,CSVGGIQETQYF
TRBV18,TRBJ2-2,CASSPLAEASFTGELFF
TRBV10-2,TRBJ1-1,CASSEYVRGPVGTEAFF
TRBV28,TRBJ2-3,CASSSTLAGGPEDTQYF
TRBV7-9,TRBJ1-1,CASSPDSTEAFF
TRBV6-2/TRBV6-3,TRBJ2-3,CASRKGEDTQYF
TRBV7-2,TRBJ2-3,CASSSWTSITDTQYF
TRBV19,TRBJ2-7,CASSINPGLVYEQYF
TRBV7-9,TRBJ1-1,CASSSGQGENTEAFF
TRBV20-1,TRBJ2-7,CGASRVGGGPREQYF
TRBV27,TRBJ2-7,CANSFGYEQYF
TRBV7-2,TRBJ2-7,CASSPLAGGLGEQYF
TRBV4-3,TRBJ2-1,CASSQDRGSYNEQFF
TRBV2,TRBJ1-5,CASTDGQGIQPQHF
TRBV4-3,TRBJ1-5,CASSQSRGVFQPQHF
TRBV7-9,TRBJ1-2,CASSGDRETYGYTF
TRBV6-6,TRBJ1-2,CASSEAGQGLAGYTF
TRBV12-3/TRBV12-4,TRBJ2-1,CASSSLPNRGSYNEQFF
TRBV10-2,TRBJ2-2,CASSEWVGELFF
TRBV7-9,TRBJ2-1,CASSQGRLGQNEQFF
TRBV12-3/TRBV12-4,TRBJ2-5,CASRQGGETQYF
TRBV4-1,TRBJ1-5,CASSQAQSFRAGNQPQHF
TRBV27,TRBJ2-5,CASSSGQGFETQYF
TRBV7-2,TRBJ1-1,CASSPWGGDRVGDTEAFF
TRBV2,TRBJ1-5,CASRAYLSNQPQHF
TRBV3-1,TRBJ2-7,CASSPEGLADLDF
TRBV7-9,TRBJ1-1,CASSPRTGRVTEAFF
TRBV29-1,TRBJ1-1,CSGHTNTEAFF
TRBV19,TRBJ2-3,CASSIALTDTQYF
TRBV9,TRBJ2-5,CASSRYQETQYF
TRBV2,TRBJ2-7,CASSETPSPYEQYF
TRBV28,TRBJ1-3,CASSLSHFSGNTIYF
TRBV12-3/TRBV12-4,TRBJ2-5,CASSLLSGQETQYF